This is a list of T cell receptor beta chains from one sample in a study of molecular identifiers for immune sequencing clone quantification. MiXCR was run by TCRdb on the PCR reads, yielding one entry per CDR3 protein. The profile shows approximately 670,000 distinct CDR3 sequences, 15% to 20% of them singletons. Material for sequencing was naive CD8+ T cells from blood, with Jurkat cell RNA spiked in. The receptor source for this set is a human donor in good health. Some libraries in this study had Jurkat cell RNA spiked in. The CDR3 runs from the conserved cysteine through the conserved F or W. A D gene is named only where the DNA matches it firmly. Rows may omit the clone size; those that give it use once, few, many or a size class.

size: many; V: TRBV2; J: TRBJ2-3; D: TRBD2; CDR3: CASSFPSGGGSTDTQYF; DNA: TGTGCCAGCAGTTTTCCGAGCGGGGGGGGAAGCACAGATACGCAGTATTTT
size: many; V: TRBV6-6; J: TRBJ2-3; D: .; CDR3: CASSESRIADTQYF; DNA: TGTGCCAGCAGTGAGTCTAGAATCGCAGATACGCAGTATTTT
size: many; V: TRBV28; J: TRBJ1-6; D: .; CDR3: CASSFRKNSPLHF; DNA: TGTGCCAGCAGTTTCAGGAAGAATTCACCCCTCCACTTT
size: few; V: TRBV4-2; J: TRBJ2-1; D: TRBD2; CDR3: CASSSPGLAGFSRGNEQFF; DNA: TGTGCCAGCAGCTCCCCCGGGCTAGCGGGATTCAGCCGGGGCAATGAGCAGTTCTTC
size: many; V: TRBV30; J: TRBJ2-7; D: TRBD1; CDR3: CAWSPRDRYSYEQYF; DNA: TGTGCCTGGAGCCCCCGGGACAGGTACTCCTACGAGCAGTACTTC
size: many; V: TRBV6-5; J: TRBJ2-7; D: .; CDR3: CASSYSGPQTFYEQYF; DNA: TGTGCCAGCAGTTATTCGGGACCCCAAACCTTCTACGAGCAGTACTTC
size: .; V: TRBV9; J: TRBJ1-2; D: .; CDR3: CASSVVREPTPGYGYTF; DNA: TGTGCCAGCAGCGTCGTCAGGGAGCCTACTCCCGGCTATGGCTACACCTTC
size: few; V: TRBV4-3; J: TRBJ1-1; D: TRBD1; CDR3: CASSQGTGGSEAFF; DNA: TGCGCCAGCAGCCAAGGGACAGGGGGCTCTGAAGCTTTCTTT
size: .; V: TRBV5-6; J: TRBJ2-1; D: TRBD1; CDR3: CASSTPGTVYNEQFF; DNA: TGTGCCAGCAGCACACCCGGGACAGTATACAATGAGCAGTTCTTC
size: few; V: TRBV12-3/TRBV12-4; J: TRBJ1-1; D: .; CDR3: CASSLRGGTTEAFF; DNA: TGTGCCAGCAGTTTACGAGGGGGGACCACTGAAGCTTTCTTT
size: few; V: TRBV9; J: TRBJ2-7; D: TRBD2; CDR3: CASSVATSGGFSEQYF; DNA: TGTGCCAGCAGCGTCGCCACTAGCGGGGGGTTTTCCGAGCAGTACTTC
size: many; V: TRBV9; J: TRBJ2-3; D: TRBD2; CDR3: CASSVTSGGPGGDTQYF; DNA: TGTGCCAGCAGCGTGACTAGCGGGGGGCCAGGAGGAGATACGCAGTATTTT
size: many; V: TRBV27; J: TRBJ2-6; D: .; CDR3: CASSLIGLFSGANVLTF; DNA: TGTGCCAGCAGTTTAATAGGCCTCTTCTCTGGGGCCAACGTCCTGACTTTC
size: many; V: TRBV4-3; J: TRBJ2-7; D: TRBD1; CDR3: CASSQGVGTAYEQYF; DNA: TGCGCCAGCAGCCAAGGTGTCGGGACAGCCTACGAGCAGTACTTC
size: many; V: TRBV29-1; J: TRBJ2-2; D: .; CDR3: CSVERLNTGELFF; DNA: TGCAGCGTTGAAAGACTGAACACCGGGGAGCTGTTTTTT
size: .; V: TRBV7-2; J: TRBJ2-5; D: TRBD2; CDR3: CASSLDPLAGGGIEETQYF; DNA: TGTGCCAGCAGCTTAGACCCCCTAGCCGGGGGGGGTATCGAAGAGACCCAGTACTTC
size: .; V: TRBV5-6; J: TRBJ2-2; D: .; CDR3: CASSLAESANTGELFF; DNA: TGTGCCAGCAGCTTGGCCGAGAGTGCGAACACCGGGGAGCTGTTTTTT
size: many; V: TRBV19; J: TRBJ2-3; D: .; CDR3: CASSSSGSSADTQYF; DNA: TGTGCCAGTAGCAGCAGCGGGTCAAGCGCAGATACGCAGTATTTT
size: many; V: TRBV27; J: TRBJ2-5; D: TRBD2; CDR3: CASSAVAGVQETQYF; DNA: TGTGCCAGCAGCGCGGTAGCGGGAGTCCAAGAGACCCAGTACTTC
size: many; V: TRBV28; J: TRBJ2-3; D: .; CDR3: CASSITISTDTQYF; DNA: TGTGCCAGCAGTATAACTATTAGCACAGATACGCAGTATTTT
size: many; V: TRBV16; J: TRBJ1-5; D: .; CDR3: CASSHIFDTGNQPQHF; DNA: TGTGCCAGCAGCCACATTTTTGACACCGGCAATCAGCCCCAGCATTTT
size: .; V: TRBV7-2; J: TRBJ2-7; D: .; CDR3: CASSLDESGSYEQYF; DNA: TGTGCCAGCAGCTTAGATGAATCAGGTTCCTACGAGCAGTACTTC
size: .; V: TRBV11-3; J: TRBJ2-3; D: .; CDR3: CASSLSVESDTQYF; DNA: TGTGCCAGCAGCTTAAGCGTGGAATCAGATACGCAGTATTTT
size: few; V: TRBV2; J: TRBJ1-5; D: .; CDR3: CASNQGILEGQPQHF; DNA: TGTGCCAGCAACCAGGGAATCCTAGAAGGGCAGCCCCAGCATTTT
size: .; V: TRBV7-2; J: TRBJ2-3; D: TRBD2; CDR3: CASSLLETSGRYTDTQYF; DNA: TGTGCCAGCAGCTTACTTGAGACTAGCGGGAGATACACAGATACGCAGTATTTT
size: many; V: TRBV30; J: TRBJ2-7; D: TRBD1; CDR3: CAMDRGRQEQYF; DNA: TGTGCCATGGACAGGGGGCGTCAAGAGCAGTACTTC
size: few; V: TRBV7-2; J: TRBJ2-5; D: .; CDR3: CAGSSWTDPPQETQYF; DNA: TGTGCCGGCAGCTCTTGGACGGATCCACCCCAAGAGACCCAGTACTTC
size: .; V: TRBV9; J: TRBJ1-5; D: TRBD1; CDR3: CASSEGAGGQPQHF; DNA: TGTGCCAGCAGCGAAGGGGCAGGGGGTCAGCCCCAGCATTTT
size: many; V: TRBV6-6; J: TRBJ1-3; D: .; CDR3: CASSYGGGSGNTIYF; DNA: TGTGCCAGCAGTTACGGAGGGGGCTCTGGAAACACCATATATTTT
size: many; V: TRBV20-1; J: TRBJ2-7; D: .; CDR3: CSARQESYEQYF; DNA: TGCAGTGCTAGACAGGAATCCTACGAGCAGTACTTC
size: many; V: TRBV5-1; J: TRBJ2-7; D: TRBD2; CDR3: CASSFTQRELDEQYF; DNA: TGCGCCAGCAGCTTCACGCAGCGGGAGCTTGACGAGCAGTACTTC
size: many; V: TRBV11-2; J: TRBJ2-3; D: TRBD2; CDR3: CASRRELADTQYF; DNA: TGTGCCAGCCGGCGGGAGCTGGCAGATACGCAGTATTTT
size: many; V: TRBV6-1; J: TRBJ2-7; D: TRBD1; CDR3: CASSVTGGPPGEQYF; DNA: TGTGCCAGCAGTGTAACAGGGGGCCCTCCTGGGGAGCAGTACTTC
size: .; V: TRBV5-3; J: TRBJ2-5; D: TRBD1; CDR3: CASSERTGGETQYF; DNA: TGTGCCAGCAGCGAAAGAACAGGGGGTGAGACCCAGTACTTC
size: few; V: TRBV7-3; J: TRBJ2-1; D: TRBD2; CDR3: CASSLMSGSGVNEQFF; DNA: TGTGCCAGCAGCTTAATGAGCGGGAGCGGGGTAAATGAGCAGTTCTTC
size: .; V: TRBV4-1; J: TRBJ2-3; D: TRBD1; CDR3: CTSSQVMGQGADTQYF; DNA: TGCACCAGCAGCCAAGTTATGGGACAGGGGGCAGATACGCAGTATTTT
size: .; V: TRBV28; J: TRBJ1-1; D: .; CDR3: CASSLASSNTEAFF; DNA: TGTGCCAGCAGTTTAGCCAGCTCGAACACTGAAGCTTTCTTT
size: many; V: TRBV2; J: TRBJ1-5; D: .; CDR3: CASSDRTFQPQHF; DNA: TGTGCCAGCAGCGACCGGACGTTTCAGCCCCAGCATTTT
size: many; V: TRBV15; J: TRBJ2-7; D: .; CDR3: CATSRDLGTVYEQYF; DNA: TGTGCCACCAGCAGAGATCTGGGGACCGTCTACGAGCAGTACTTC
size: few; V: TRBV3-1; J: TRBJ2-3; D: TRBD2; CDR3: CASSQDRLAGATDTQYF; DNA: TGTGCCAGCAGCCAAGATCGGCTAGCGGGGGCTACAGATACGCAGTATTTT
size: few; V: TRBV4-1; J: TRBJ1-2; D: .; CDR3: CASSQVTGPGYGYTF; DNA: TGCGCCAGCAGCCAAGTGACGGGGCCGGGCTATGGCTACACCTTC
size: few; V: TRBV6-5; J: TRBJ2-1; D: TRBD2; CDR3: CASSPPGGAAYNEQFF; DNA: TGTGCCAGCAGTCCACCGGGGGGGGCAGCCTACAATGAGCAGTTCTTC
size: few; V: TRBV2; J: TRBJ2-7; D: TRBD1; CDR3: CASLDLRSGGGRYEQYF; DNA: TGTGCCAGCCTCGACCTACGATCAGGGGGCGGGCGATACGAGCAGTACTTC
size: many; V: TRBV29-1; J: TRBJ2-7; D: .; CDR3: CSVEESEGYEQYF; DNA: TGCAGCGTTGAAGAGAGTGAGGGGTACGAGCAGTACTTC
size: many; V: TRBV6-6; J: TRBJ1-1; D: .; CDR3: CASNGQLNTEAFF; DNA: TGTGCCAGCAATGGACAGTTGAACACTGAAGCTTTCTTT
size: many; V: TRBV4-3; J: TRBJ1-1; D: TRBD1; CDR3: CASSQDTLGGSRTEAFF; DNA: TGCGCCAGCAGCCAAGATACACTAGGGGGCTCCCGGACTGAAGCTTTCTTT
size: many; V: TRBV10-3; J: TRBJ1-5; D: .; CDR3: CAISADSNQPQHF; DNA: TGTGCCATCAGTGCTGACAGCAATCAGCCCCAGCATTTT
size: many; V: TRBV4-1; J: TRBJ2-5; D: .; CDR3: CASSQGEEGDQETQYF; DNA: TGCGCCAGCAGCCAAGGGGAGGAGGGGGACCAAGAGACCCAGTACTTC
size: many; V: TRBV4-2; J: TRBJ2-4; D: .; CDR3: CASTPTVLAKNIQYF; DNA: TGTGCCAGCACCCCGACAGTTCTAGCCAAAAACATTCAGTACTTC
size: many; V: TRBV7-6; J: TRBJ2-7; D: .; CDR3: CASSLMDSSYEQYF; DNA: TGTGCCAGCAGCTTGATGGACAGTTCCTACGAGCAGTACTTC
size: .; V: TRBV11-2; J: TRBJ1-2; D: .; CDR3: CASSLGTPYGYTF; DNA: TGTGCCAGCAGCTTAGGCACGCCTTATGGCTACACCTTC
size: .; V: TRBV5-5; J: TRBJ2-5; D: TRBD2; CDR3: CASSPGTSGVIGETQYF; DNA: TGTGCCAGCAGCCCGGGGACTAGCGGGGTTATAGGGGAGACCCAGTACTTC
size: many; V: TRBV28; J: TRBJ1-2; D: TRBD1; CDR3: CASSFTGQRYGYTF; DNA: TGTGCCAGCAGTTTCACGGGACAGCGATATGGCTACACCTTC
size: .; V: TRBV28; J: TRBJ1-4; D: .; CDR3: CASTDATNEKLFF; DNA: TGTGCCAGCACCGATGCAACTAATGAAAAACTGTTTTTT
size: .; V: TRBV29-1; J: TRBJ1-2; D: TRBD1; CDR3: CSVRNSGQLHYGYTF; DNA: TGCAGCGTCCGCAACTCGGGACAGCTTCATTATGGCTACACCTTC